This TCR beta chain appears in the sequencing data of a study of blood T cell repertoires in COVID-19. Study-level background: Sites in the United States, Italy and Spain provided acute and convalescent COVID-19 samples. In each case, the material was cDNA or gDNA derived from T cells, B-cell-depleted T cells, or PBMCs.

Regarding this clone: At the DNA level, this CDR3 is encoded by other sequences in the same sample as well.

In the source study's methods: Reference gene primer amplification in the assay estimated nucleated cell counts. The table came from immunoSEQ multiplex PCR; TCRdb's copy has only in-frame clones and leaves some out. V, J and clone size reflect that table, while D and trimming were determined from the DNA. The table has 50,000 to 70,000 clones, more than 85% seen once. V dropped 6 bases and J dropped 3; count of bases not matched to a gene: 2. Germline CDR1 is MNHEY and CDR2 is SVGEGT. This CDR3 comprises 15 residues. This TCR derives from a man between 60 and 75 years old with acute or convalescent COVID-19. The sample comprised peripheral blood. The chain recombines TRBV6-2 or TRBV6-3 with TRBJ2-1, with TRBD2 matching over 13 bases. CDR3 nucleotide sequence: TGTGCCAGCAGCCGGACTAGCGGGAGCTACAATGAGCAGTTCTTC. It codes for CASSRTSGSYNEQFF.